The T cell receptor (beta chain) described here comes from a study of T-cell reconstitution after alpha-beta-depleted transplantation in children. This clonotype appeared a single time. It was with unique molecular identifiers that the TCRbeta library was prepared. Each CDR3 protein is one row after TCRdb ran MiXCR on the PCR reads. The sample has 420,000 or so distinct CDR3 sequences, roughly 11% seen once. The V end lost 4 bases, the J end lost 0 bases, and 14 bases lay between the germline ends. CDR3 length: 15 residues. Germline V CDR1 and CDR2: GTSNPN, SVGIG (reference sequence). This receptor was taken from a human donor who donated a stem cell graft to a child with acute myeloid leukemia. The material was PBMCs from the stem cell graft donor, obtained from the stem cell graft. V is TRBV30 and J is TRBJ2-3, with a weak D call TRBD2 (5 bases). For the CDR3, the DNA is TGTGCCTGGATCAGAGGTGCGGGCAGCACAGATACGCAGTATTTT. This encodes CAWIRGAGSTDTQYF.